This passage covers 10 T cell receptor beta chains from one sample sequenced in a study of beta chain features in type 1 diabetes. Overall study results and limits: When Type 1 diabetes patients were examined, their TCRB CDR3s proved moderately but significantly shorter in all four CD4+ subsets.

Of the isolated RNA, all was reverse transcribed, and so the sequenced material was expressed TCRB transcripts. The method was immunoSEQ multiplex PCR; TCRdb's version includes in-frame clones alone and lacks a portion of them. This table holds about 160,000 clones, 7.5% to 9.5% found once. For these TCRs, the target antigens are not known. Input material: central memory CD4+ T cells from blood. These receptors originate from a young woman with type 1 diabetes.

This clone was seen a few times. The gene calls are TRBV5-4 and TRBJ2-3, with 9 bases matching TRBD1. CDR1 and CDR2 (germline): SGHNT, YYREEE (reference sequence). The CDR3 totals 16 residues. V lost 0 bases to trimming and J lost 4 bases; unmatched junction nucleotides: 6. The CDR3 loop is CASSLGGTGRPDTQYF. The CDR3 region has the DNA TGTGCCAGCAGCTTGGGGGGGACAGGGAGGCCAGATACGCAGTATTTT.

As to this clone: This specimen includes other DNA sequences encoding the same CDR3. The gene calls are TRBV28 and TRBJ2-5; TRBD1 is a possible D gene (5 bases). The V end lost 3 bases, the J end lost 1 base, and 6 bases lay between the germline ends. The V gene's germline CDR1 is MDHEN and CDR2 SYDVKM. The CDR3 has 13 amino acids. CDR3 loop: CASSLGLQETQYF. CDR3 coding DNA: TGTGCCAGCAGTTTGGGGCTCCAAGAGACCCAGTACTTC.

This clone was recorded a few times. This rearrangement joins TRBV7-9 to TRBJ1-3; TRBD1 might be the D (6 bases). The CDR3 runs 15 residues. V shed 8 bases and J shed 0 bases, with 14 bases lying between them. Germline V gene sequence: CDR1 SEHNR, CDR2 FQNEAQ (reference sequence). CDR3 protein: CASGGGGGSGNTIYF. CDR3 bases: TGTGCCAGCGGCGGGGGAGGGGGCTCTGGAAACACCATATATTTT.

This clone was detected a few times. The chain carries TRBV2 and TRBJ2-4; TRBD1 might be the D (5 bases). The ends were cut back, 2 bases at V and 0 bases at J, with 14 bases in the middle. The CDR3 is 17 amino acids. Per germline, CDR1 SNHLY and CDR2 FYNNEI. DNA for the CDR3: TGTGCCAGCAGTGAACTGGACATTAGATTAGCCAAAAACATTCAGTACTTC. This translates into CASSELDIRLAKNIQYF.

The chain couples TRBV14 to TRBJ1-1, with D possibly matching TRBD1 (5 bases). The CDR3 consists of 13 residues. CDR1 is SGHDN, CDR2 FVKESK, per germline. V was cut by 4 bases and J by 7 bases, with 13 bases left in between. CDR3 in DNA: TGTGCCAGCAGCCTAAGTAGAGACAGTGAAGCTTTCTTT. Translation: CASSLSRDSEAFF.

This clone has a handful of counts. The J gene is TRBJ2-3, the V gene TRBV29-1, with TRBD2 matching 10 bases. V gave up 4 bases and J gave up 1 base; unmatched junction bases: 8. Germline V gene lookup returns CDR1 SQVTM and CDR2 ANQGSEA. The CDR3 length is 16 residues. CDR3: CSVVLLAGSGTDTQYF. Here the CDR3 DNA reads TGCAGCGTTGTTCTACTAGCGGGATCTGGCACAGATACGCAGTATTTT.

This clone was recorded at least ten times. The chain carries TRBV29-1 and TRBJ2-5; possibly TRBD2 for D (7 bases). Germline CDR1 and CDR2: SQVTM and ANQGSEA. The CDR3 loop spans 14 amino acids. Written as DNA, the CDR3 is TGCAGAGCCGCTACAGGGAGGGACCAAGAGACCCAGTACTTC. Translated: CRAATGRDQETQYF.

This chain uses TRBV19 with TRBJ1-5; D is unresolved. Trimming took off 2 bases at V and 3 bases at J, with 5 bases between the two ends. There are 13 residues in the CDR3. Germline V gene data show CDR1 as LNHDA and CDR2 as SQIVND (reference sequence). The DNA for the CDR3 is TGTGCCAGTAGTATAAGAGTCAATCAGCCCCAGCATTTT. Its protein product is CASSIRVNQPQHF.

This clone was seen more than once but under ten times. Other DNA sequences in the same sample also yield this CDR3. The chain recombines TRBV27 with TRBJ1-1; possible D gene TRBD1, 5 bases. Per the germline V gene, CDR1 is MNHEY and CDR2 is SMNVEV (reference sequence). The CDR3 is made up of 13 amino acids. V shed 4 bases and J shed 4 bases, with 10 bases lying between them. Here the CDR3 DNA reads TGTGCCAGCAGTTCTGGTCAGGGCACTGAAGCTTTCTTT. This translates into CASSSGQGTEAFF.

J is TRBJ1-1 and V is TRBV4-2, with TRBD1 matching over 10 bases. The germline V gene encodes CDR1 LGHNA and CDR2 YNFKEQ. The CDR3 loop spans 15 amino acids. V lost 5 bases and J lost 6; bases outside the gene matches: 9. CDR3 DNA: TGTGCCAGCAGCAACCCCGGGACAGGGGTCCCTGAAGCTTTCTTT. Translating it yields CASSNPGTGVPEAFF.